The entry below gives a single TCR beta chain sequence along with its context. No antigen is known for it. No per-base quality is available; no much larger clone lies one base away. CDR1 and CDR2 were assigned from the germline V gene as SGHTA and FQGNSA. After removal of 5 bases from V and 4 bases from J, the junction retains 11 bases not matched to a gene. From its cysteine to its phenylalanine, the CDR3 spans 16 amino acids. The sequence is cut down to CDR3 DNA, 48 bases in frame from base 1. The data derive from a study of blood T cell repertoires in COVID-19 (dated by TCRdb to 2018 to 2021). A note on the overall study: Collaborator samples came from the United States, Italy and Spain and covered acute and convalescent phases of COVID-19. The prospective study material was composed of cDNA or gDNA derived from T cells, B-cell-depleted T cells, or PBMCs. The dataset comprised deeply sampled blood TCRbeta repertoires from subjects exposed to, actively infected with, or recovered from COVID-19. The repertoires were released in a freely available public database meant as a resource for research on the immune response to SARS-CoV-2. Samples were obtained from the ongoing ImmuneRACE study (first 160 participants) and from roughly 1,300 subjects provided by 6 global collaborators. Sample metadata almost always included a de-identified subject ID, COVID-19 status, age in years and sex. Where available, HLA class I and class II types were obtained from metadata supplied by the sample provider rather than from assay-based typing. What the authors observed across the whole study: The amount of clinical and demographic metadata varied by source and participant and was provided uncurated.

At one collaborating source in Seattle, patients were enrolled during active infection and were followed longitudinally through the course of disease. Each collaborating institution followed its own protocols to collect whole blood in K2EDTA tubes. For TCRbeta analysis, collaborator samples were shipped as frozen whole blood, as isolated PBMCs, or as DNA extracted from either sample type. The immunoSEQ Assay, a bias-controlled multiplex PCR, was used to amplify TCRbeta CDR3 regions from genomic DNA. Processing in the source paper ran as follows. Nucleated cell counts per sample were estimated from amplification of reference gene primers within the assay. Sequence reads were collapsed and filtered to measure the absolute abundance of every unique TCRbeta CDR3 rearrangement. For each sample, productive Simpson clonality was calculated by taking the square root of Simpson's diversity index across productive rearrangements. TCRdb stores this immuneACCESS table with in-frame sequences only. Part of the clones is absent; in the studies checked, under half of the shortfall reflects unresolved V genes, and no reason is known for the rest. That table is the source of V, J and clone size, and D and trimming were worked out from the DNA. The table for this sample lists over 250,000 clones; around 89% of them were counted only once. 6.3% of the sample rests with the top ten.

Sequencing was carried out using peripheral blood. The rearrangement joined TRBV7-2 to TRBJ2-1; TRBD2 lines up with 7 middle nucleotides. This sequence originates from a woman aged 45-65 years with COVID-19, enrolled during active disease. The sequenced DNA: TGTGCCAGCAGCCTAGACCAACTAGCGCCGTACAATGAGCAGTTCTTC. Translated, it reads CASSLDQLAPYNEQFF.